This record covers a single T cell receptor beta chain. Antigen specificity is unknown. The data were taken from a study of T cells in localized non-small cell lung cancer. Study outcomes and limitations: Peak T cell clonality was found in uninvolved adjacent lung, exceeding tumor.

TCRdb's table, derived via immunoSEQ multiplex PCR, lists solely in-frame clones and lacks some. The sample consists of around 1,000 clones, roughly a quarter of them appearing once. The CDR3 is 17 residues long. CDR1 SGHNT and CDR2 YENEEA come from the germline V gene. The V gene end was trimmed by 5 bases and the J gene end by 6 bases; junction bases not matched to a gene: 11. This TCR derives from a male donor aged 60 or over with stage III squamous cell lung carcinoma. The chain recombines TRBV11-3 with TRBJ2-2, with TRBD2 identical over 11 bases. This specimen consisted of lung tumor tissue, obtained before any cancer treatment. The DNA for the CDR3 is TGTGCCAGCAGCGAGACTAGCGGGATGACGGTTTCCGGGGAGCTGTTTTTT. The encoded protein is CASSETSGMTVSGELFF.